This TCR beta chain emerged from a study of CD8+CD57+ T cells in acquired aplastic anemia. About the research overall: The DNA of sorted CD4+ and CD8+ cells averaged roughly 3 ug. Notes on the study in general: Common to patients and controls were about 31 CD8+ CDR3 sequences.

As for this clonotype: Its matching antigen is unknown.

Germline CDR1 SNHLY, CDR2 FYNNEI. Trimming cost V 4 bases and J 0 bases, with 5 bases left between them. The CDR3 spans 13 residues. Patients included in sequencing had previously demonstrated CD8+CD57+ cell expansion by flow cytometry. Severe acquired aplastic anemia was the diagnosis recorded for all patients. Blood was sampled before the patients had received any therapy. CDR3 and TCR beta VDJ profiling relied on genomic DNA as the template. TCRdb re-analysed the reads in MiXCR, keeping a single row per CDR3 protein. The sample consists of fewer than 200,000 distinct CDR3 sequences, 40% to 50% of them appearing once.

The TCR comes from a human donor with aplastic anemia. This chain links TRBV2 with TRBJ2-3; D is unclear. Sequencing was done on a sample of sorted CD4+, CD8+, or CD8+CD57+ T cells (not recorded which) from PBMCs. CDR3 DNA: TGTGCCAGCAGTGGGTGGAGCACAGATACGCAGTATTTT. It is translated as CASSGWSTDTQYF.